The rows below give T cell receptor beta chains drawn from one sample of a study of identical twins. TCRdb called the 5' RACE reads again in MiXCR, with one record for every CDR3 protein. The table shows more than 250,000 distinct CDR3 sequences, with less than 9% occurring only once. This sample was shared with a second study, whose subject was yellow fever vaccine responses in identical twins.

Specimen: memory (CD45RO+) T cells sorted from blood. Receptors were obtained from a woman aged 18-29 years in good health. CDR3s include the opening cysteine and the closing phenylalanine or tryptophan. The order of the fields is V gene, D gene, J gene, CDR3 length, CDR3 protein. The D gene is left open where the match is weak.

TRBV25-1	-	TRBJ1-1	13	CASSAPGGAEAFF
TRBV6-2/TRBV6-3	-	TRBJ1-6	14	CASSQQGDSTPLHF
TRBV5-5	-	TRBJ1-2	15	CASSLNYGASYGYTF
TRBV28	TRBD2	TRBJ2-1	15	CASSPPGGPGNEQFF
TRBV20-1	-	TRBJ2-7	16	CSARELRSASYYEQYF
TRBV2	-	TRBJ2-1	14	CASSEGLVYGEQFF
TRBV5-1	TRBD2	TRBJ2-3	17	CASSAGTSGGARDTQYF
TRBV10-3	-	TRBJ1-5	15	CAISAGGDGNQPQHF
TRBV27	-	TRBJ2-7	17	CASSLSILAGSFYEQYF
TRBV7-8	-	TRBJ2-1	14	CASSLWGTHNEQFF
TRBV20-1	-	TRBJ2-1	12	CSAANGENEQFF
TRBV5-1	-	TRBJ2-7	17	CASSLEAAPGGSYEQYF
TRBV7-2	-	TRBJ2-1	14	CASSPRDSYNEQFF
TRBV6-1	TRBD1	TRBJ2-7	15	CASSEATGEAYEQYF
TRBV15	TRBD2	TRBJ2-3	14	CATCSGGATDTQYF
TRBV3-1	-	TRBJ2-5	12	CASSQGGETQYF
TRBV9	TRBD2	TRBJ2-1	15	CASSVRERGVNEQFF
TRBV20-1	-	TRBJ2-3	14	CSASPGAGTDTQYF
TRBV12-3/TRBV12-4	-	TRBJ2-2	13	CASIGQRTGELFF
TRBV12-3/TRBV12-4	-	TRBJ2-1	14	CASSLILVNNEQFF
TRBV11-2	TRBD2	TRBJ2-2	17	CASSSFSGGKNTGELFF
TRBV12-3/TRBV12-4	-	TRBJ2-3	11	CASSSVDTQYF
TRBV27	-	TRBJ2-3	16	CASREGAGVFTDTQYF
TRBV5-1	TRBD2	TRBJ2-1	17	CASSLRLAGGPGNEQFF
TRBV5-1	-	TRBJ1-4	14	CASSFKGGREKLFF
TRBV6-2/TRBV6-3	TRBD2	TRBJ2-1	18	CASSRSGTSGGGYNEQFF
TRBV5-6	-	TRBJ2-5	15	CASSLGQSLQETQYF
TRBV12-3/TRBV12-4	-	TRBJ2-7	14	CASSTHSGTYEQYF
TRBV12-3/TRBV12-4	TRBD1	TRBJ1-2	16	CASSLWGQGVGIGYTF
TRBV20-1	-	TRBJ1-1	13	CSAPPGQNTEAFF
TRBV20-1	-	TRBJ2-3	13	CSARDGFTDTQYF
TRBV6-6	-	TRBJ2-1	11	CATKTGHEQFF
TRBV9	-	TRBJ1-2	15	CASTPPGSTNYGYTF